These T cell receptor beta chains were read from a single sample in a study of brain T cells in children with intractable seizures. Sequencing used immunoSEQ multiplex PCR; TCRdb keeps in-frame clones, though not all of them. The repertoire holds around 340,000 clones, roughly 92% seen once, with 4.5% to 7% in the top ten. This sample comprised peripheral blood, obtained roughly 5 months after surgery. The receptor source for this set is a boy in the first two years of life with tuberous sclerosis and intractable seizures. The CDR3 runs from the conserved cysteine through the conserved F or W. The order of the fields is clone size, D gene, J gene, V gene, CDR3 DNA, CDR3 protein. The D gene is left open where the match is weak. Size is omitted from some rows. Given values are once, few, many or a class for expanded clones.

size: -; D: -; J: TRBJ1-1; V: TRBV6-5; DNA: TGTGCCAGCGTAGGTGGGGGAAACACTGAAGCTTTCTTT; CDR3: CASVGGGNTEAFF
size: -; D: -; J: TRBJ1-3; V: TRBV15; DNA: TGTGCCACCAGCAGAGACCTAGGGACTTCTGGAAACACCATATATTTT; CDR3: CATSRDLGTSGNTIYF
size: -; D: TRBD1; J: TRBJ1-4; V: TRBV27; DNA: TGTGCCAGCAGTTATACAGGGGGCGTGTGGGAAAAACTGTTTTTT; CDR3: CASSYTGGVWEKLFF
size: -; D: TRBD1; J: TRBJ2-3; V: TRBV6-5; DNA: TGTGCCAGCAGTTACTCCGGGACAGGGGGCACAGATACGCAGTATTTT; CDR3: CASSYSGTGGTDTQYF
size: -; D: -; J: TRBJ2-2; V: TRBV18; DNA: TGTGCCAGCTCACCAACGGGGCCGAACACCGGGGAGCTGTTTTTT; CDR3: CASSPTGPNTGELFF
size: once; D: -; J: TRBJ1-2; V: TRBV7-9; DNA: TGTGCCAGCAGCTTTGATGCAGGCCCAGAATCAACTAACTATGGCTACACCTTC; CDR3: CASSFDAGPESTNYGYTF
size: -; D: -; J: TRBJ1-5; V: TRBV19; DNA: TGTGCCAGTAGTATCCTAAAAGGGAACAATCAGCCCCAGCATTTT; CDR3: CASSILKGNNQPQHF
size: once; D: -; J: TRBJ1-1; V: TRBV10-1; DNA: TGCGCCAGCAGTGAGTATCCCTGGCCTGAAGCTTTCTTT; CDR3: CASSEYPWPEAFF
size: -; D: -; J: TRBJ2-3; V: TRBV12-2; DNA: TGTGCAAGTCGCCTCTCACCGGGCGGGGGGAACACAGATACGCAGTATTTT; CDR3: CASRLSPGGGNTDTQYF
size: -; D: -; J: TRBJ2-5; V: TRBV7-8; DNA: TGTGCCAGCAGCTCCCTGGGGCAAGAGACCCAGTACTTC; CDR3: CASSSLGQETQYF
size: once; D: TRBD1; J: TRBJ1-5; V: TRBV6-5; DNA: TGTGCCAGCAACCACGGGACAGGGGGGAATCAGCCCCAGCATTTT; CDR3: CASNHGTGGNQPQHF
size: once; D: -; J: TRBJ2-5; V: TRBV5-4; DNA: TGTGCCAGCAGCCACAGTTTGGAGGAGACCCAGTACTTC; CDR3: CASSHSLEETQYF
size: -; D: -; J: TRBJ2-1; V: TRBV27; DNA: TGTGCCAGCAGTTTGATGTGGGGCTCCTACAATGAGCAGTTCTTC; CDR3: CASSLMWGSYNEQFF
size: -; D: -; J: TRBJ1-1; V: TRBV11-2; DNA: TGTGCCAGCAGCCGTGTCGCGGGGAAGTTGAACACTGAAGCTTTCTTT; CDR3: CASSRVAGKLNTEAFF
size: -; D: TRBD1; J: TRBJ1-6; V: TRBV6-1; DNA: TGTGCCAGCAGTGAACCAGGACAGGGAATTTATAATTCACCCCTCCACTTT; CDR3: CASSEPGQGIYNSPLHF
size: -; D: TRBD2; J: TRBJ2-5; V: TRBV5-1; DNA: TGCGCCAGCAGCTCCTCCGGGACTACCACGGAGACCCAGTACTTC; CDR3: CASSSSGTTTETQYF
size: -; D: TRBD2; J: TRBJ2-1; V: TRBV25-1; DNA: TGTGCCAGCAGTCACCAACTAGCGGGGGGCCCTAATGAGCAGTTCTTC; CDR3: CASSHQLAGGPNEQFF
size: -; D: TRBD2; J: TRBJ2-7; V: TRBV19; DNA: TGTGCCAGTAGTATGAACAAGCGGGAATACGAGCAGTACTTC; CDR3: CASSMNKREYEQYF
size: once; D: -; J: TRBJ2-3; V: TRBV6-2/TRBV6-3; DNA: TGTGCCAGCAGTTACTCGACGCTAGAAGACCTAACCACAGATACGCAGTATTTT; CDR3: CASSYSTLEDLTTDTQYF
size: -; D: -; J: TRBJ1-2; V: TRBV7-8; DNA: TGTGCCAGCAGCTTACAGGGTGCAGGCCAGGTTTATGGCTACACCTTC; CDR3: CASSLQGAGQVYGYTF
size: -; D: -; J: TRBJ1-3; V: TRBV7-8; DNA: TGTGCCAGCAGCAAGCTTCCCGGTTTCGTCTCTGGAAACACCATATATTTT; CDR3: CASSKLPGFVSGNTIYF
size: -; D: -; J: TRBJ1-2; V: TRBV30; DNA: TGTGCCTGGACCGACGGGGGCGGCTACACCTTC; CDR3: CAWTDGGGYTF
size: -; D: TRBD1; J: TRBJ2-7; V: TRBV30; DNA: TGTGCCTGGAGTGTAGACAGGGTGGGCGAGCAGTACTTC; CDR3: CAWSVDRVGEQYF
size: -; D: -; J: TRBJ2-7; V: TRBV7-2; DNA: TGTGCCAGCAGCCCAGCTTACGAGCAGTACTTC; CDR3: CASSPAYEQYF
size: -; D: -; J: TRBJ1-2; V: TRBV6-5; DNA: TGTGCCAGCAGTCGGGGACTGGAGTATGGCTACACCTTC; CDR3: CASSRGLEYGYTF
size: -; D: TRBD1; J: TRBJ1-1; V: TRBV24-1; DNA: TGTGCCACCAGTGATCCCGGACAGGGTAGAGAAGCTTTCTTT; CDR3: CATSDPGQGREAFF
size: -; D: -; J: TRBJ1-2; V: TRBV3-1/TRBV3-2; DNA: TGTGCCAGCAGCTCTAGGGTCGGCTACACCTTC; CDR3: CASSSRVGYTF
size: -; D: TRBD1; J: TRBJ2-6; V: TRBV6-6; DNA: TGTGCCATCCAGACAGGGCTTCCTTCTGGGGCCAACGTCCTGACTTTC; CDR3: CAIQTGLPSGANVLTF
size: -; D: -; J: TRBJ1-5; V: TRBV10-3; DNA: TGTGCCATCAGTAGGGAGTCTGACAATCAGCCCCAGCATTTT; CDR3: CAISRESDNQPQHF
size: -; D: TRBD1; J: TRBJ2-5; V: TRBV4-1; DNA: TGCGCCAGGACAAACCGGGACAGACGTAAAGAGACCCAGTACTTC; CDR3: CARTNRDRRKETQYF
size: -; D: -; J: TRBJ2-3; V: TRBV18; DNA: TGTGCCAGCTCACCAGACCTCACAGATACGCAGTATTTT; CDR3: CASSPDLTDTQYF
size: -; D: TRBD1; J: TRBJ2-7; V: TRBV6-6; DNA: TGTGCCAGCAGTTTGACAGGGGGCGAGCAGTACTTC; CDR3: CASSLTGGEQYF
size: -; D: -; J: TRBJ1-2; V: TRBV10-1; DNA: TGCGCCAGCAGTGAGAGGGGCACCTATGGCTACACCTTC; CDR3: CASSERGTYGYTF
size: -; D: -; J: TRBJ2-7; V: TRBV5-1; DNA: TGCGCCAGCAGCTTGGAGGGACGCTTCTCCTACGAGCAGTACTTC; CDR3: CASSLEGRFSYEQYF
size: -; D: -; J: TRBJ1-1; V: TRBV6-5; DNA: TGTGCCAGCAGCCTGGAGGGGGGCGCAGGAGCTTTCTTT; CDR3: CASSLEGGAGAFF
size: -; D: -; J: TRBJ1-1; V: TRBV21-1; DNA: TGTGCCAGCAGCAAAGCGCCCCAGGGGGCTATGAACACTGAAGCTTTCTTT; CDR3: CASSKAPQGAMNTEAFF
size: -; D: TRBD1; J: TRBJ2-3; V: TRBV2; DNA: TGTGCCAAGGCCGGGACAGGGATAACAGATACGCAGTATTTT; CDR3: CAKAGTGITDTQYF
size: -; D: -; J: TRBJ1-1; V: TRBV28; DNA: TGTGCCAGCAGTCACCGGGACATTGAAGCTTTCTTT; CDR3: CASSHRDIEAFF
size: -; D: TRBD1; J: TRBJ2-7; V: TRBV27; DNA: TGTGCCAGCAGTTCACAGGACAGGGATTGGGAGCAGTACTTC; CDR3: CASSSQDRDWEQYF
size: -; D: -; J: TRBJ2-2; V: TRBV4-2; DNA: TGTGCCAGCAGCCAAGATCATAAGTCCGGGGAGCTGTTTTTT; CDR3: CASSQDHKSGELFF
size: -; D: TRBD2; J: TRBJ2-3; V: TRBV4-1; DNA: TGCGCCAGCAGCCAAACGGGACTAGCGGGAGGTACGCAGTATTTT; CDR3: CASSQTGLAGGTQYF
size: -; D: TRBD1; J: TRBJ1-6; V: TRBV24-1; DNA: TGTGCCACCAGTGATTGGACAGGGAGCGGAACCTATAATTCACCCCTCCACTTT; CDR3: CATSDWTGSGTYNSPLHF
size: -; D: -; J: TRBJ2-1; V: TRBV12-5; DNA: TGTGCTAGTGGTTTGGTAACCGTCCCAAACTCCTACAATGAGCAGTTCTTC; CDR3: CASGLVTVPNSYNEQFF
size: -; D: TRBD1; J: TRBJ1-2; V: TRBV18; DNA: TGTGCCAGCTCAGAGGGACAGTTCTATGGCTACACCTTC; CDR3: CASSEGQFYGYTF
size: -; D: -; J: TRBJ2-7; V: TRBV20-1; DNA: TGCAGTGCTCCCGAGCGGGAGCAGTACTTC; CDR3: CSAPEREQYF
size: -; D: -; J: TRBJ2-3; V: TRBV24-1; DNA: TGTGCCACCAGTGAACCGGACAGGGAGGGAGCAGATACGCAGTATTTT; CDR3: CATSEPDREGADTQYF
size: -; D: -; J: TRBJ1-6; V: TRBV19; DNA: TGTGCCAGTAGGACAGGTTTTAATTCACCCCTCCACTTT; CDR3: CASRTGFNSPLHF
size: -; D: TRBD2; J: TRBJ2-1; V: TRBV6-4; DNA: TGTGCCAGACCCGGGACTAGCGAGGACAATGAGCAGTTCTTC; CDR3: CARPGTSEDNEQFF
size: -; D: -; J: TRBJ1-4; V: TRBV24-1; DNA: TGTGCCACCAGTCTGTACAAGGAAAAACTGTTTTTT; CDR3: CATSLYKEKLFF
size: -; D: -; J: TRBJ2-6; V: TRBV7-9; DNA: TGTGCCAGCTCTGAGGGCTCTGGGGCCAACGTCCTGACTTTC; CDR3: CASSEGSGANVLTF
size: -; D: -; J: TRBJ1-5; V: TRBV9; DNA: TGTGCCAGCAGCGATGCCCCCGGGGGTTATAGCAATCAGCCCCAGCATTTT; CDR3: CASSDAPGGYSNQPQHF
size: -; D: -; J: TRBJ2-5; V: TRBV5-6; DNA: TGTGCCAGCAGCGACAGGAACCAAGAGACCCAGTACTTC; CDR3: CASSDRNQETQYF
size: -; D: -; J: TRBJ2-3; V: TRBV24-1; DNA: TGTGCCACCAGTGATACCACAGATACGCAGTATTTT; CDR3: CATSDTTDTQYF
size: few; D: TRBD2; J: TRBJ2-7; V: TRBV2; DNA: TGTGCCAGCAGTGAATCTAGCGGGGGCCCCTATGAGCAGTACTTC; CDR3: CASSESSGGPYEQYF
size: -; D: -; J: TRBJ2-7; V: TRBV7-9; DNA: TGTGCCAGCAGCTTAGACCCCCCGGTGAGTGGGGATACCTACGAGCAGTACTTC; CDR3: CASSLDPPVSGDTYEQYF
size: -; D: TRBD1; J: TRBJ2-7; V: TRBV5-1; DNA: TGCGCCAGCAGACGGACAGGGGCCTACGAGCAGTACTTC; CDR3: CASRRTGAYEQYF
size: -; D: -; J: TRBJ1-3; V: TRBV7-2; DNA: TGTGCCAGCAGCTTAGGAGGGGGGGTCGCCATATATTTT; CDR3: CASSLGGGVAIYF
size: -; D: -; J: TRBJ1-3; V: TRBV5-6; DNA: TGTGCCAGCAGCGCTAGGGAGTCTGGAAACACCATATATTTT; CDR3: CASSARESGNTIYF